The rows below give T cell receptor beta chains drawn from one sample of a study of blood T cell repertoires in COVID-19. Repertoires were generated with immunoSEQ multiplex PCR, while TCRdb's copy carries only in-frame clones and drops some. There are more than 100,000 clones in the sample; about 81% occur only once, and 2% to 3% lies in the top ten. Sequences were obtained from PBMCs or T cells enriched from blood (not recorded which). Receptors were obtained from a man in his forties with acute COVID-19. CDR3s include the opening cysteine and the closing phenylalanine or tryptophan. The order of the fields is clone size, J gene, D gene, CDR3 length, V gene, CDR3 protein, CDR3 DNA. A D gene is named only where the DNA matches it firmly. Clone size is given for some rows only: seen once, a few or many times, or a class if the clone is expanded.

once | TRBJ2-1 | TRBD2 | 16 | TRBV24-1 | CATSDLRTGGRGEQFF | TGTGCCACCAGTGATTTAAGGACAGGCGGGAGGGGTGAGCAGTTCTTC
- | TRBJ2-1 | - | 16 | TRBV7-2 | CASSFLLGLLYNEQFF | TGTGCCAGCAGCTTTCTTCTTGGGCTGCTCTACAATGAGCAGTTCTTC
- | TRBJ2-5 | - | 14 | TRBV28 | CASSLYPFQETQYF | TGTGCCAGCAGTTTATATCCTTTCCAAGAGACCCAGTACTTC
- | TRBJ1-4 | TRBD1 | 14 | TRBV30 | CAFRQGATNEKLFF | TGTGCATTTCGACAGGGGGCAACTAATGAAAAACTGTTTTTT
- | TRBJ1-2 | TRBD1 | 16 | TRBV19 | CASSIARDSSNYGYTF | TGTGCCAGTAGTATAGCCCGGGACAGCTCTAACTATGGCTACACCTTC
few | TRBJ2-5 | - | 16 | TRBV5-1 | CASSLQTGYVQETQYF | TGCGCCAGCAGCCTTCAGACAGGTTACGTTCAAGAGACCCAGTACTTC
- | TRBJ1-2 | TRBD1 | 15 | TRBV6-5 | CASSYSGTEYYGYTF | TGTGCCAGCAGTTACTCCGGGACAGAGTACTATGGCTACACCTTC
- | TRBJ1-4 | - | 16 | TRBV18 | CASSPRAPLDSEKLFF | TGTGCCAGCTCACCAAGAGCCCCCCTGGACAGTGAAAAACTGTTTTTT
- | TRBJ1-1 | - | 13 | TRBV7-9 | CASSLGANTEAFF | TGTGCCAGCAGTCTAGGGGCGAACACTGAAGCTTTCTTT
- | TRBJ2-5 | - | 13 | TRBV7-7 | CASSSAGQETQYF | TGTGCTAGCAGCTCGGCAGGCCAAGAGACCCAGTACTTC
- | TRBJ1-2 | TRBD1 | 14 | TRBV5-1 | CASSLARTGEGYTF | TGCGCCAGCAGCTTGGCCAGGACAGGGGAAGGCTACACCTTC
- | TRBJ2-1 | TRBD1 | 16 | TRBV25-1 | CASRTTGQGLGNEQFF | TGTGCCAGCAGGACGACTGGACAGGGGCTAGGGAATGAGCAGTTCTTC
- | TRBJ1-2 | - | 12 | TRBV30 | CAWSRDSYGYTF | TGTGCCTGGAGTCGAGATTCGTATGGCTACACCTTC
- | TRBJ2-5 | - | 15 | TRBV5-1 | CASSLARGSTATQYF | TGCGCCAGCAGCTTGGCCCGGGGGTCAACCGCGACCCAGTACTTC
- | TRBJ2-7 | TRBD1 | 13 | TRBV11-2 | CASSSRDRGEQYF | TGTGCCAGCAGCTCCCGGGACAGGGGCGAGCAGTACTTC
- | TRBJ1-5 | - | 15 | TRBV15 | CATSRDMGGNQPQHF | TGTGCCACCAGCAGAGATATGGGCGGCAATCAGCCCCAGCATTTT
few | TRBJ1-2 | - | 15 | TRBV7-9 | CASSASGDALRGYTF | TGTGCCAGCAGCGCCTCGGGGGACGCCCTTAGGGGCTACACCTTC
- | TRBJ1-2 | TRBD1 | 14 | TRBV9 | CASSVGQQLDGYTF | TGTGCCAGCAGCGTGGGACAGCAGTTAGATGGCTACACCTTC
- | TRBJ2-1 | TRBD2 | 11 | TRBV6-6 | CASTSDREQFF | TGTGCCAGTACTAGCGACCGGGAGCAGTTCTTC
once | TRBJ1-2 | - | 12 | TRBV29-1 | CSVDLGFYGYTF | TGCAGCGTTGACCTCGGGTTTTATGGCTACACCTTC
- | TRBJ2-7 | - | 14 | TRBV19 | CASSIAQGPYEQYF | TGTGCCAGTAGTATAGCTCAGGGCCCCTACGAGCAGTACTTC
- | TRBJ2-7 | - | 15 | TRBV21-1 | CASSDPGTVSYEQYF | TGTGCCAGCAGCGACCCCGGGACAGTCTCCTACGAGCAGTACTTC
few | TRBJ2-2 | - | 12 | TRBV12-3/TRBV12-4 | CASRSLYGELFF | TGTGCCAGCAGGTCTTTATACGGGGAGCTGTTTTTT
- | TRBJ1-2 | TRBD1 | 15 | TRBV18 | CASSPPGQSYYGYTF | TGTGCCAGCTCACCCCCGGGACAGAGTTACTATGGCTACACCTTC
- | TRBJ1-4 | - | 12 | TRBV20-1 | CSASPQNEKLFF | TGCAGTGCTAGTCCCCAAAATGAAAAACTGTTTTTT
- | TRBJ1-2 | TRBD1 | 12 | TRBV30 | CACQGQGNGYTF | TGTGCCTGCCAAGGACAGGGGAATGGCTACACCTTC
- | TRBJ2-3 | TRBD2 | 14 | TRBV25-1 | CASSDSNGRGTQYF | TGTGCCAGCAGTGACTCGAACGGGAGGGGTACGCAGTATTTT
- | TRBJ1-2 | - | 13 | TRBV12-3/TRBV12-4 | CASSTGIPYGYTF | TGTGCCAGCAGTACAGGAATCCCATATGGCTACACCTTC
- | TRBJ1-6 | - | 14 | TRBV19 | CASSHRVRNSPLHF | TGTGCCAGTAGCCACAGGGTGCGAAATTCACCCCTCCACTTT
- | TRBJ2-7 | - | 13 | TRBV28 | CASSSPPYYEQYF | TGTGCCAGCAGCTCACCCCCCTATTACGAGCAGTACTTC
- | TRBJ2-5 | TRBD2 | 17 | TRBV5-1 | CASSSAPGGPTQETQYF | TGCGCCAGCAGCTCTGCCCCGGGAGGTCCCACCCAAGAGACCCAGTACTTC
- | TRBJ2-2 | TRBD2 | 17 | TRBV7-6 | CASSLIAGGHYTGELFF | TGTGCCAGCAGCCTAATAGCGGGGGGGCATTACACCGGGGAGCTGTTTTTT
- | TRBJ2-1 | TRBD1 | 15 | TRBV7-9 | CASSWSGTGDNEQFF | TGTGCCAGCAGCTGGTCCGGGACAGGCGACAATGAGCAGTTCTTC